This T cell receptor beta chain was obtained from a study of T cell responses to AZD1222 COVID-19 vaccine. Study findings and constraints: Clonal diversity was possibly underestimated, and the donors were mostly white British, with more females.

In regard to this clone: What it binds is not known.

Second-dose timings of about 4 or about 12 weeks were pooled. Trimming removed 0 bases from V and 0 bases from J, with 9 bases in between. The CDR3 has 15 residues. Germline CDR1 and CDR2: SGHRS and YFSETQ. Repertoires were generated with immunoSEQ multiplex PCR, while TCRdb's copy carries only in-frame clones and drops some. Among 250,000 to 300,000 clones listed, about 94% were seen once. The sequencing used peripheral blood, collected 28 days after the second AZD1222 dose. This sequence was found in an adult who received the AZD1222 COVID-19 vaccine. The chain joins TRBV5-1 to TRBJ1-2; D unclear. CDR3 DNA: TGCGCCAGCAGCTTGGGATCAAATCCTAACTATGGCTACACCTTC. Translation: CASSLGSNPNYGYTF.